The sequence of this TCR beta chain was determined in a study of metastatic and nonmetastatic thyroid tumors. Across the whole study: Patients with malignant and benign thyroid disease provided blood and tumor or nodule tissue, whose repertoires were compared. Study results and caveats: Significantly greater TCR beta diversity was reportedly found in malignant thyroid tumors than in benign nodules (in blood and tumor).

This clone has ten or more counts. Its specificity is not known. Other DNA sequences within the sample encode an identical CDR3. Germline CDR1 is MDHEN and CDR2 is SYDVKM. Trimming shortened V by 1 base and J by 8 bases, and 5 bases separated the two germline ends. The CDR3 runs to 12 residues. Patients were all untreated before their thyroid surgery. In the source study's methods: A classifier for distant metastasis in papillary thyroid cancer was constructed using CDR3 differences observed across clinicopathological groups. TCRdb re-clonotyped the PCR reads via MiXCR. These V and J calls are TCRdb output, not the study's own analysis. The sample shows about 32,000 clones, 18% of them seen only once.

Material: blood. The genes are TRBV28 and TRBJ1-4; D is unclear. The TCR was taken from a female donor with papillary thyroid cancer or a benign thyroid nodule (not recorded which). Some clones in this sample may be carry-over from other donors' samples. In nucleotides, the CDR3 is TGTGCCAGCAGTTTATTAGGGGAAAAACTGTTTTTT. Its protein is CASSLLGEKLFF.